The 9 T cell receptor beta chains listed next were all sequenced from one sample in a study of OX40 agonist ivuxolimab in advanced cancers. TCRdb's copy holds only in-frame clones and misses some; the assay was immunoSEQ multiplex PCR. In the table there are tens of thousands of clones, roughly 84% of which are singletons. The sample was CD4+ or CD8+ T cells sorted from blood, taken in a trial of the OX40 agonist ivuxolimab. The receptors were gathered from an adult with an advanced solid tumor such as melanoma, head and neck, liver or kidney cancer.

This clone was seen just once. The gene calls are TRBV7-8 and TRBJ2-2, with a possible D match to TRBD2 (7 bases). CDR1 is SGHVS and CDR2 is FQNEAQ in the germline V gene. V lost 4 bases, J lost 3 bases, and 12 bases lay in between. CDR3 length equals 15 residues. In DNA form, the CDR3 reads TGTGCCAGCAGCTCCATGGGGGGGCACACCGGGGAGCTGTTTTTT. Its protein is CASSSMGGHTGELFF.

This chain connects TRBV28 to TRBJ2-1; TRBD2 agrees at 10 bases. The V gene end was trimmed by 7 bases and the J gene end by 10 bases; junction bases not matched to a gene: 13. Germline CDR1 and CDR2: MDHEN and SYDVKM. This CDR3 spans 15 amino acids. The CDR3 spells CASTSAAGGLAEQFF. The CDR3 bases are TGTGCCAGCACCTCCGCAGCGGGAGGGCTCGCGGAGCAGTTCTTC.

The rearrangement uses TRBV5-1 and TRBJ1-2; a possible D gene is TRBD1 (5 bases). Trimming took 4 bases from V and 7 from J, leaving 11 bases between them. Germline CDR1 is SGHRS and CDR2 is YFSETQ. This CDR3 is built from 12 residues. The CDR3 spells CASSLGVFGYTF. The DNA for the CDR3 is TGCGCCAGCAGCCTAGGGGTTTTTGGCTACACCTTC.

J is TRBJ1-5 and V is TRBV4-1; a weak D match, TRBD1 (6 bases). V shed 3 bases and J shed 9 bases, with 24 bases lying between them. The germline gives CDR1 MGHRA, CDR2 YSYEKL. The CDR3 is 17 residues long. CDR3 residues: CASSQMGPGHGKWPQHF. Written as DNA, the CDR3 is TGCGCCAGCAGCCAGATGGGACCGGGACACGGTAAATGGCCCCAGCATTTT.

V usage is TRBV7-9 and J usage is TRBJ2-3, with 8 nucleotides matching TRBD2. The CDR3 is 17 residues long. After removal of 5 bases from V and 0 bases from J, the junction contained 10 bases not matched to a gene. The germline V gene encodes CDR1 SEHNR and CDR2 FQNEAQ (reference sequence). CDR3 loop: CASSPKREFLSTDTQYF. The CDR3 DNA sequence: TGTGCCAGCAGCCCAAAGCGGGAGTTTCTAAGCACAGATACGCAGTATTTT.

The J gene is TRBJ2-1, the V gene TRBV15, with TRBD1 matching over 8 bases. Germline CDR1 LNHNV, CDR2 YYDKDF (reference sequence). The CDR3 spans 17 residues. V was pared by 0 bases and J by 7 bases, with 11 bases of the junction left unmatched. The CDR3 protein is CATSRDRPDRAVNEQFF. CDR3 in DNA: TGTGCCACCAGCAGAGATCGTCCGGACAGGGCGGTAAATGAGCAGTTCTTC.

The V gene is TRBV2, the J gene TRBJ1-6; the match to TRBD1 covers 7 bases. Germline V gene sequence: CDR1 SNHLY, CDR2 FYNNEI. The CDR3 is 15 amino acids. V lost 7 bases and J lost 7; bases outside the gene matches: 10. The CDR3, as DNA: TGTGCCAGCACCACGGGACAGACCCACAATTCACCCCTCCACTTT. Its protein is CASTTGQTHNSPLHF.

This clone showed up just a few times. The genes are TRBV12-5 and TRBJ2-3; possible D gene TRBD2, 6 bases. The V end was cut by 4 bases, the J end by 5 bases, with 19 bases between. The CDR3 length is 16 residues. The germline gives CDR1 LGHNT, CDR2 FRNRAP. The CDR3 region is CASGYHGTSRGDTQYF. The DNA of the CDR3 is TGTGCTAGTGGTTACCACGGGACTTCACGAGGAGATACGCAGTATTTT.

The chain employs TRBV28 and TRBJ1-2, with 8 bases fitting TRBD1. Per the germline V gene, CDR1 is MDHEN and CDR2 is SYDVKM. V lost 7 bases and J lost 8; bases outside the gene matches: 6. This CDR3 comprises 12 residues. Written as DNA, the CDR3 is TGTGCCAGCATCCGACAGGGGAAGGGCTACACCTTC. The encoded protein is CASIRQGKGYTF.